The source of this TCR beta chain is a study of blood T cells in healthy people across ages (dated by TCRdb to between 2015 and 2016). About the study as a whole: In model experiments, template switching captured roughly one uniquely barcoded TCR beta cDNA molecule for every two T cells. The study measured age-related changes in TCR beta repertoire diversity using deep sequencing normalized with unique cDNA molecular identifiers. The donors were divided into four age groups: young (average around 15 years), middle-aged (approximately 39), aged (approximately 59) and long-lived (around 80). Donors of different ages were randomly distributed across sequencing lanes to avoid experimental bias. Using the same blood draw, the study looked at two additional independent replicas of 1 million unique cDNA reads for two donors, one aged 18 to 29 and the other aged 80 or older.

What the work shows at the level of the full study, not this receptor alone: Because donor CMV infection status was unknown, age-related changes in expanded clonotypes were potentially confounded. Compared with the aged group, more naive CD4+ T cells, fewer expanded clones and increased TCR diversity were shown by the long-lived group, suggesting age selection. Bulk unsorted PBMC profiling prevented conclusive comparison of naive and antigen-experienced compartments. Estimates of total diversity based on one million sequenced T cells were considered lower bounds and underestimates. As age increased, observed TCR beta diversity per million T cells dropped in a roughly linear way, and a significant reduction was already evident by age roughly 36. Observed TCR beta diversity correlated strongly with the percentage of naive T cells measured by flow cytometry.

The library was prepared using 5' RACE. TCRdb shows the sequencer as Illumina HiSeq 2500. A second PCR of roughly 7 to 11 cycles was performed with a sample-barcoded 5' primer and a J-beta primer mix. A unique molecular identifier was introduced onto each TCR beta cDNA molecule by a template-switch 5' adaptor carrying 12 random nucleotides. At least 3 million CDR3-containing paired-end reads were obtained from each sample. First-strand cDNA synthesis was performed from all RNA using the Mint cDNA synthesis kit, with priming by a TRBC-specific oligonucleotide. After uracil-DNA glycosylase treatment, a first 18-cycle PCR used universal primers M1SS and BC2_uni_R on all cDNA. From the authors' description of their analysis: Each sample was normalized by randomly selecting 1 million high-quality reads, each carrying a distinct molecular identifier. Instead of being binned into consensus sequences, reads with shared molecular identifiers were discarded. MiTCR, with a Q25 quality threshold and the strictest error-elimination algorithm, was used for CDR3 identification, clonotype clustering and error correction. A nonparametric unseen species model with Euler transformation was used to estimate lower-bound total TCR beta diversity. Clones were called with MiXCR by TCRdb after fastp trimmed the public reads at Q25, and only in-frame beta chains were retained. Rows with a matching CDR3 protein are joined into one entry that keeps the most common DNA and genes. These V and J calls are TCRdb output, not the study's own analysis. The sample table contains more than 1.4 million distinct CDR3 sequences; only one count was recorded for 40% to 50% of them. The leading ten clones occupy roughly 7.9% of the sample.

The 35 to 40 donors, aged roughly 6 to 95 years, were systemically healthy Caucasian individuals from Russia. Each donor gave approximately 9.3 milliliters of peripheral blood, collected into EDTA-treated Vacutainer tubes. Ficoll-Paque density-gradient centrifugation was used to isolate PBMCs, with at least 7 million obtained per sample. Total RNA, at least 6 micrograms per sample, was extracted from PBMCs with Trizol reagent. For every donor, an aliquot of PBMCs went through flow cytometry to measure the percentages of naive CD45RAhigh/CD27high T cells. V is clipped by 8 bases and J by 1 base, and the sequence between their germline boundaries is 9 bases long. The CDR3 runs 13 residues from the cysteine to the phenylalanine. Only CDR3 DNA is held: 39 bases, read in frame from base 1. This clonotype came up a few times. The antigen it binds to is not known. Base qualities were left out, and no much larger clone turns up one base away.

The chain was built from TRBV12-3 or TRBV12-4 and TRBJ2-1, and possibly TRBD1, on 5 matching bases. Material: blood. The clonotype originates from a woman younger than 30 in good health. The nucleotide sequence is TGTGCCAGCGCACAGGAGTCCTACAATGAGCAGTTCTTC. This yields the protein CASAQESYNEQFF.